The 24 T cell receptor beta chains below all came from one sample that was sequenced in a study of vaccination and CD4 T cells after COVID-19. The treatment was: approximately 9-day PBMC culture with coronavirus spike peptide pools or control peptides (ViraFEST assay). These receptors have no identified antigens. Cultured CD4+ T-cell DNA underwent Oncomine TCR Beta short-read sequencing. TCRdb reanalysed the PCR reads using MiXCR and keeps one entry per CDR3 protein. The data contain approximately 12,000 distinct CDR3 sequences, 55% to 60% of them singletons. Sample: CD4+ T cells from blood, cultured in vitro. The receptors come from a human donor who had recovered from COVID-19.

The gene calls are TRBV7-8 and TRBJ2-2, with 7 bases aligning to TRBD2. Trimming at V came to 6 bases and at J to 3 bases, leaving 7 bases not matched to a gene. Germline V gene sequence: CDR1 SGHVS, CDR2 FQNEAQ. The CDR3 has 15 amino acids. The CDR3 region is CASSRGSSHTGELFF. The CDR3 nucleotides read TGTGCCAGCAGTCGCGGGAGTTCGCACACCGGGGAGCTGTTTTTT.

This chain connects TRBV20-1 to TRBJ1-2; the D is unclear. Trimming stripped 7 bases from V and 1 base from J, with 13 bases between. This CDR3 is built from 13 residues. In germline, CDR1 is DFQATT, CDR2 SNEGSKA (reference sequence). The CDR3 reads CSESPFDNYGYTF. The CDR3 bases are TGCAGTGAATCACCCTTCGATAACTATGGCTACACCTTC.

This clonotype was seen a handful of times. The chain joins TRBV21-1 to TRBJ1-2. TRBV21-1 is assigned pseudogene status. The CDR3 length is 17 residues. CDR3 in amino acids: CASSKVAGPLANYGYTF. The CDR3 DNA is TGTGCCAGCAGCAAAGTCGCGGGGCCCTTAGCTAACTATGGCTACACCTTC.

The chain recombines TRBV7-3 with TRBJ2-3; maybe TRBD2 (5 bases). With 5 bases removed from V and 5 bases from J, the gap between germline ends came to 17 bases. Germline lookup yields CDR1 SGHTA and CDR2 FQGTGA. The CDR3 length is 15 residues. The CDR3 loop is CASSPAGLSEDTQYF. The CDR3, as DNA: TGTGCCAGCAGCCCCGCGGGCTTGAGCGAAGATACGCAGTATTTT.

This chain links TRBV20-1 with TRBJ2-1, with TRBD2 identical over 7 bases. The CDR3 runs 17 residues. The V gene's germline CDR1 is DFQATT and CDR2 SNEGSKA (reference sequence). Unmatched junction bases numbered 11, after V lost 3 bases and J lost 0 bases. Here the CDR3 reads CSAREAGYVSSYNEQFF. Here the CDR3 DNA reads TGCAGTGCTAGGGAAGCGGGGTACGTTAGCTCCTACAATGAGCAGTTCTTC.

This chain connects TRBV7-9 to TRBJ1-4; possibly TRBD1 for D (5 bases). With 5 bases removed from V and 7 bases from J, the gap between germline ends came to 17 bases. The CDR3 has 15 residues. Germline lookup yields CDR1 SEHNR and CDR2 FQNEAQ (reference sequence). The CDR3 bases are TGTGCCAGCAGCCGTCCGAGCGGGGGGGGTGAAAAACTGTTTTTT. This gives the protein CASSRPSGGGEKLFF.

The genes are TRBV7-3 and TRBJ2-3; D ambiguous. In germline, CDR1 is SGHTA, CDR2 FQGTGA. Trimming took off 4 bases at V and 0 bases at J, with 2 bases between the two ends. The CDR3 covers 12 residues. The CDR3 spells CASSSSTDTQYF. The CDR3 nucleotides read TGTGCCAGCAGCTCTAGCACAGATACGCAGTATTTT. The whole variable domain, remainder taken from reference TRBV7-3 and TRBJ2-3, is GAGVSQTPSNKVTEKGKYVELRCDPISGHTALYWYRQSLGQGPEFLIYFQGTGAADDSGLPNDRFFAVRPEGSVSTLKIQRTERGDSAVYLCASSSSTDTQYFGPGTRLTVL.

The chain employs TRBV7-3 and TRBJ1-6; D unresolved. V was shortened by 8 bases and J by 5 bases, with 10 bases between the two germline ends. CDR1 and CDR2 from the germline V gene are SGHTA and FQGTGA. The CDR3 is 13 amino acids. CDR3 coding DNA: TGTGCCAGCGGTCAGCTAAATAATTCACCCCTCCACTTT. This codes for CASGQLNNSPLHF.

This clonotype is large within its sample. This chain uses TRBV2 with TRBJ1-2; D ambiguous. Germline V gene data show CDR1 as SNHLY and CDR2 as FYNNEI. This CDR3 is 14 amino acids long. V gave up 4 bases and J gave up 0 bases, with 9 bases separating them. CDR3 nucleotides: TGTGCCAGCAGTGTGGGCGGTTCTAACTATGGCTACACCTTC. Its translation: CASSVGGSNYGYTF.

This chain uses TRBV7-2 with TRBJ1-4; D perhaps matches TRBD1 (6 bases). The CDR3 has 15 amino acids. The germline CDR1 and CDR2 sequences are SGHTA and FQGNSA. The ends were cut back, 3 bases at V and 7 bases at J, with 15 bases in the middle. The DNA for the CDR3 is TGTGCCAGCAGCTTGTCGCCCGGGGGCGGTGAAAAACTGTTTTTT. Its translation: CASSLSPGGGEKLFF.

The V gene is TRBV20-1, the J gene TRBJ2-3; D not certain. This CDR3 is 14 amino acids long. V lost 3 bases and J lost 5, with 15 bases in between. Germline V lookup: CDR1 DFQATT, CDR2 SNEGSKA (reference sequence). The CDR3 region is CSASGGKIRDTQYF. The CDR3 region has the DNA TGCAGTGCTAGCGGCGGAAAAATCAGAGATACGCAGTATTTT.

In this sample, this clonotype turned up a few times. The genes are TRBV7-9 and TRBJ2-7, with 8 bases lining up with TRBD1. Germline loops: CDR1 SEHNR, CDR2 FQNEAQ (reference sequence). This CDR3 comprises 15 residues. The junction had 10 bases not matched to a gene; V was cut back by 5 bases and J by 4 bases. The chain's CDR3 is CASSGSRDRTYEQYF. CDR3 coding DNA: TGTGCCAGCAGCGGCTCGCGGGACAGGACATACGAGCAGTACTTC.

This clonotype was picked up a small number of times. This chain connects TRBV4-2 to TRBJ1-3; TRBD1 is a possible D gene (6 bases). Germline CDR1 is LGHNA and CDR2 is YNFKEQ. V was pared by 4 bases and J by 3 bases, with 10 bases between. The CDR3 has 14 residues. CDR3 sequence (DNA): TGTGCCAGCAGCCCAACAGGGAATGGAAACACCATATATTTT. As protein: CASSPTGNGNTIYF.

The chain is built from TRBV20-1 and TRBJ1-1, with a tentative D call TRBD1 (5 bases). V lost 3 bases and J lost 3, with 11 bases in between. CDR1 and CDR2 from the germline V gene are DFQATT and SNEGSKA (reference sequence). The CDR3 sequence is 13 residues long. The CDR3: CSASRGEDTEAFF. In nucleotides, the CDR3 is TGCAGTGCTAGCCGGGGCGAGGACACTGAAGCTTTCTTT.

A few counts support this clonotype. V is TRBV20-1 and J is TRBJ2-7, with TRBD2 matching over 13 bases. The CDR3 runs 16 residues. The germline V gene has CDR1 DFQATT and CDR2 SNEGSKA (reference sequence). V shed 5 bases and J 5 bases; nucleotides not matched to a gene: 12. This chain's CDR3 is CSAERTSGRNGDEQYF. The CDR3 nucleotides are TGCAGTGCTGAGCGGACTAGCGGGAGAAATGGCGACGAGCAGTACTTC.

This CDR3 reads CASSFATTYEQYF. For the CDR3, the DNA is TGTGCCAGCAGTTTCGCGACAACCTACGAGCAGTACTTC. The V call is TRBV28, the J call TRBJ2-7; D ambiguous. The CDR3 loop spans 13 amino acids. Trimming pared 3 bases from V and 2 bases from J, leaving 8 bases between. The germline V gene encodes CDR1 MDHEN and CDR2 SYDVKM.

The genes are TRBV29-1 and TRBJ2-5; 7 bases align to TRBD2. J lost 5 bases, V lost 1 base, and 7 bases had no gene match. CDR3 length equals 14 residues. From germline, CDR1 is SQVTM and CDR2 ANQGSEA. The CDR3 is CSVEGTGGFETQYF. The CDR3 DNA reads as TGCAGCGTTGAAGGGACGGGGGGTTTTGAGACCCAGTACTTC.

The rearrangement links TRBV18 to TRBJ2-2, with 8 nucleotides matching TRBD1. CDR3 length equals 15 residues. Germline V gives CDR1 KGHSH, CDR2 LQKENI. Trimming at V came to 3 bases and at J to 5 bases, leaving 5 bases not matched to a gene. The CDR3 DNA reads TGTGCCAGCTCACCCCGGACAGGGTTGACCGGGGAGCTGTTTTTT. Its protein is CASSPRTGLTGELFF.

The chain uses TRBV6-2 or TRBV6-3 and TRBJ2-7; 8 positions agree with TRBD2. The CDR3 consists of 12 residues. Germline V gives CDR1 MNHEY, CDR2 SVGEGT. Unmatched junction bases numbered 1, after V lost 1 base and J lost 8 bases. CDR3 nucleotide sequence: TGTGCCAGCAGTTACTTAGCGGGACAGCAGTACTTC. Translating gives CASSYLAGQQYF.

The V call is TRBV7-2, the J call TRBJ1-6, with 8 nucleotides matching TRBD1. The V gene end was trimmed by 4 bases and the J gene end by 9 bases; junction bases not matched to a gene: 8. Germline V CDR1 and CDR2: SGHTA, FQGNSA. The CDR3 consists of 15 residues. This CDR3 reads CASSSRQGSVSPLHF. The CDR3 DNA follows: TGTGCCAGCAGCTCCAGACAGGGGAGCGTTTCACCCCTCCACTTT.

In nucleotides, the CDR3 is TGCGCCAGCAGCTGGGTGGGAGCCAAAAACATTCAGTACTTC. As protein: CASSWVGAKNIQYF. V gene TRBV5-1 combines with J gene TRBJ2-4; D remains ambiguous. The CDR3 extends over 14 amino acids. Germline V gives CDR1 SGHRS, CDR2 YFSETQ. V shed 3 bases and J shed 0 bases, with 7 bases lying between them. Drawing the rest from reference TRBV5-1 and TRBJ2-4, the complete variable domain is KAGVTQTPRYLIKTRGQQVTLSCSPISGHRSVSWYQQTPGQGLQFLFEYFSETQRNKGNFPGRFSGRQFSNSRSEMNVSTLELGDSALYLCASSWVGAKNIQYFGAGTRLSVL.

The chain recombines TRBV6-1 with TRBJ2-2, with D perhaps matching TRBD2 (6 bases). This CDR3 is built from 15 residues. Germline lookup yields CDR1 MNHNS and CDR2 SASEGT. V was trimmed by 8 bases and J by 7 bases, leaving 20 bases between them. Written as DNA, the CDR3 is TGTGCCAGCTCCGGCGGGACTCTTCCTATCGGGGAGCTGTTTTTT. Its protein product is CASSGGTLPIGELFF.

This clonotype has only a few counts. The chain joins TRBV11-2 to TRBJ1-2; 8 bases map to TRBD1. The CDR3 runs to 14 residues. The J segment lost 2 bases and the V segment lost 1 base, leaving 0 bases of the junction unmatched. Per germline, CDR1 SGHAT and CDR2 FQNNGV. CDR3 in DNA: TGTGCCAGCAGCTTAGGACAGGGGAACTATGGCTACACCTTC. Its translation is CASSLGQGNYGYTF.

This clonotype was detected only a few times. The gene calls are TRBV6-1 and TRBJ2-2; weak D call: TRBD2 (5 bases). Germline V gives CDR1 MNHNS, CDR2 SASEGT. V lost 8 bases, J lost 0 bases, and 10 bases lay in between. The CDR3 runs 14 residues. This CDR3 reads CASAAGTNTGELFF. CDR3 nucleotides: TGTGCCAGCGCCGCCGGGACGAACACCGGGGAGCTGTTTTTT.